The following is a T cell receptor (beta chain) sequence with its context. The table came from immunoSEQ multiplex PCR; TCRdb's copy has only in-frame clones and leaves some out. The sample holds a few hundred thousand clones, about 91% seen once. This specimen comes from a study of blood T cell repertoires in COVID-19. The overall study: PBMCs, B-cell-depleted T cells, or T cells provided the cDNA or gDNA that made up the material.

Per germline, CDR1 LNHDA and CDR2 SQIVND (reference sequence). With V trimmed by 3 bases and J by 1 base, 4 bases remained unmatched. The CDR3 spans 15 residues. Sequencing used PBMCs or T cells enriched from blood (not recorded which). The TCR comes from a woman in her 40s who had recovered from COVID-19. The rearrangement links TRBV19 to TRBJ2-7; 9 bases line up with TRBD1. CDR3: CASSIGQGTSYEQYF. The CDR3 DNA reads TGTGCCAGTAGTATCGGACAGGGGACTTCCTACGAGCAGTACTTC.